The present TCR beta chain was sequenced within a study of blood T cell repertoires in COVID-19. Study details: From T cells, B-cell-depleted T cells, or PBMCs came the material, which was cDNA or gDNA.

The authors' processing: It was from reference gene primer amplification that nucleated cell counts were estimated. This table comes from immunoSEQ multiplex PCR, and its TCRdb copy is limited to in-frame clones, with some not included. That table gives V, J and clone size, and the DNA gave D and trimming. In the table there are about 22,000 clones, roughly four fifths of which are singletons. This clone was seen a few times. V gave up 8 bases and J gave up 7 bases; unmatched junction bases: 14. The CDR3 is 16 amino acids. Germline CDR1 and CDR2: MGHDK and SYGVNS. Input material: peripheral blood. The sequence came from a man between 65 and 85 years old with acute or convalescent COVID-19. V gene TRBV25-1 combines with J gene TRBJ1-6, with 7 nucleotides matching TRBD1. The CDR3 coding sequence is TGTGCCAGCGTCCCCAGTGACCCAGGGGGAAATTCACCCCTCCACTTT. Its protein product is CASVPSDPGGNSPLHF.